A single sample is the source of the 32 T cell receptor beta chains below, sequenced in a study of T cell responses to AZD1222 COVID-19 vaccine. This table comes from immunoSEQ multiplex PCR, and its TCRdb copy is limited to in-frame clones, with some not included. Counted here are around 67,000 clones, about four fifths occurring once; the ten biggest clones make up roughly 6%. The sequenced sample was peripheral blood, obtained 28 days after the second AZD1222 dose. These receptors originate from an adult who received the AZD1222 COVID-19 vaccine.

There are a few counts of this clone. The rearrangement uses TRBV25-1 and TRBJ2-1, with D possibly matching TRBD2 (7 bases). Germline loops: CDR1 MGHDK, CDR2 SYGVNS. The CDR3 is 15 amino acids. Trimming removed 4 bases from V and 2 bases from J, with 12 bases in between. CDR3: CASSGGGLTYNEQFF. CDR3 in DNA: TGTGCCAGCAGTGGCGGGGGCTTAACCTACAATGAGCAGTTCTTC.

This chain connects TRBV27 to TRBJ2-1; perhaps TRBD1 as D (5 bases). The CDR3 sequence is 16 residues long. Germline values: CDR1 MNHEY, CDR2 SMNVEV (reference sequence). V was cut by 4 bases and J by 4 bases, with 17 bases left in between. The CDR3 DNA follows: TGTGCCAGCAGTTCCTACAGGTTGGGTGGATACAATGAGCAGTTCTTC. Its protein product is CASSSYRLGGYNEQFF.

CDR3 region: CASSQTFEAFF. The DNA for the CDR3 is TGTGCCAGCAGCCAAACATTTGAAGCTTTCTTT. The chain carries TRBV7-9 and TRBJ1-1; D unclear. Germline-derived CDR1 and CDR2 are SEHNR and FQNEAQ (reference sequence). Trimming stripped 5 bases from V and 7 bases from J, with 8 bases between. The length of the CDR3 is 11 residues.

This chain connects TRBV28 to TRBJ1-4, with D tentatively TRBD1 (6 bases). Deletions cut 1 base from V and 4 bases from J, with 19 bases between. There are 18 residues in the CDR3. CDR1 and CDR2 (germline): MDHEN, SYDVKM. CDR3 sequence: CASSLSGALQGINEKLFF. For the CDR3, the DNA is TGTGCCAGCAGTTTATCGGGGGCCCTACAGGGAATTAATGAAAAACTGTTTTTT.

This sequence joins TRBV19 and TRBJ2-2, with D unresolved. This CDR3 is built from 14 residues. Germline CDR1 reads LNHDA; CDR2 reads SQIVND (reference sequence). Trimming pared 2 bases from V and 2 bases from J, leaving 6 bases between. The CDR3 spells CASSIYTNTGELFF. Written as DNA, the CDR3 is TGTGCCAGTAGTATATACACAAACACCGGGGAGCTGTTTTTT.

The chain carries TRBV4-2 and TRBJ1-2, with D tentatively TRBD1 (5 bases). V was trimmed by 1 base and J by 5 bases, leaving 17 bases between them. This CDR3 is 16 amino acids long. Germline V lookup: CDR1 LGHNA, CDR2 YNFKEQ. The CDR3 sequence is CASSQVDIGTYYGYTF. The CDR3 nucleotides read TGTGCCAGCAGCCAAGTGGACATCGGGACGTATTATGGCTACACCTTC.

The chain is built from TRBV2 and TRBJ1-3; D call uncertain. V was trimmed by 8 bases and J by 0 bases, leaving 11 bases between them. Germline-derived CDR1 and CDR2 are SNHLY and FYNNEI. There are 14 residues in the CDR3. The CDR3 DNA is TGTGCCAGCTTCGCGAGTCTCTCTGGAAACACCATATATTTT. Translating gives CASFASLSGNTIYF.

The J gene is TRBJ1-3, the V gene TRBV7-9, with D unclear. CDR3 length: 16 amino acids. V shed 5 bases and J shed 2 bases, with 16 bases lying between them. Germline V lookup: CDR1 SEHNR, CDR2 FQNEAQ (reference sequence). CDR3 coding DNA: TGTGCCAGCAGCCAAAAGAGCGGGCATACTGGAAACACCATATATTTT. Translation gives CASSQKSGHTGNTIYF.

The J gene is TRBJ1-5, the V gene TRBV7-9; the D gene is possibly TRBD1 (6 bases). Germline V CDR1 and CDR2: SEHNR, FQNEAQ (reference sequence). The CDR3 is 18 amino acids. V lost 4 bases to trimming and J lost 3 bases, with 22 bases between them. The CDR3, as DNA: TGTGCCAGCAGCTCGTCCGGGGAGACAGGATGGATCAATCAGCCCCAGCATTTT. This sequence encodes CASSSSGETGWINQPQHF.

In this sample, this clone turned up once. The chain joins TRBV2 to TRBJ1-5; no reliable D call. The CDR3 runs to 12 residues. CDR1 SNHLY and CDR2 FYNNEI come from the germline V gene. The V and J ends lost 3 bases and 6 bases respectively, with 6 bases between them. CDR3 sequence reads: CASSEWGQPQHF. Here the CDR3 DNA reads TGTGCCAGCAGTGAGTGGGGTCAGCCCCAGCATTTT.

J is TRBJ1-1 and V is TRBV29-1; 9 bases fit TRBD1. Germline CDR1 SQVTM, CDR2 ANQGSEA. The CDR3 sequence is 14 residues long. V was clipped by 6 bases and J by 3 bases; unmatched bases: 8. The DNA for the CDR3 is TGCAGCGTAACATTACAGGGGGCATACACTGAAGCTTTCTTT. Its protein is CSVTLQGAYTEAFF.

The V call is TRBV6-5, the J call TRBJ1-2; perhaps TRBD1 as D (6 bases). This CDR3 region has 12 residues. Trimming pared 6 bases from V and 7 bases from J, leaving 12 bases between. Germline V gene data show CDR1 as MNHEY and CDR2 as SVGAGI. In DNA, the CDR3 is TGTGCCAGCAGCCCAGGGGCTCCTGGCTACACCTTC. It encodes CASSPGAPGYTF.

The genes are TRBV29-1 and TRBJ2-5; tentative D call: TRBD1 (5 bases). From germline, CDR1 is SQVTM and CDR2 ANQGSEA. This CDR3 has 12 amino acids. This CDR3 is CAGLTGQETQYF. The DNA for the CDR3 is TGCGCAGGGTTGACGGGCCAAGAGACCCAGTACTTC.

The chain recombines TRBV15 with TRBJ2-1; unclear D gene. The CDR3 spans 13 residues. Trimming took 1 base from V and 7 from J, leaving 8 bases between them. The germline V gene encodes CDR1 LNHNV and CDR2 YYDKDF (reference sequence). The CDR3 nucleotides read TGTGCCACCAGCAGAGGAGCCGGGAATGAGCAGTTCTTC. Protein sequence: CATSRGAGNEQFF.

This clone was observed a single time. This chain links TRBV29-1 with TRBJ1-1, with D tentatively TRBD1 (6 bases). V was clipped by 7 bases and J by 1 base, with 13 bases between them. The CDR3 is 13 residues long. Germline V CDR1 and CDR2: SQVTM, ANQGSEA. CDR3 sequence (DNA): TGCAGCGCTGCACAGGGAACGAACACTGAAGCTTTCTTT. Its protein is CSAAQGTNTEAFF. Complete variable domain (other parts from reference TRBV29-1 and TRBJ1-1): SAVISQKPSRDICQRGTSLTIQCQVDSQVTMMFWYRQQPGQSLTLIATANQGSEATYESGFVIDKFPISRPNLTFSTLTVSNMSPEDSSIYLCSAAQGTNTEAFFGQGTRLTVV.

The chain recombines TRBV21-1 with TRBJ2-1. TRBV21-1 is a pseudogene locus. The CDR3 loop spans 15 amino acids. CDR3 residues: CASSKDASSYNEQFF. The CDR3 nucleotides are TGTGCCAGCAGCAAGGACGCGAGCTCCTACAATGAGCAGTTCTTC.

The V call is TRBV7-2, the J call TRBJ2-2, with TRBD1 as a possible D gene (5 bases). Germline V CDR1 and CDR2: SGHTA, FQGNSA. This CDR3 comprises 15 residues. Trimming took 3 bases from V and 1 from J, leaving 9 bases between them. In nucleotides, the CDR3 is TGTGCCAGCAGCTTCGGGCAGGGGAACACCGGGGAGCTGTTTTTT. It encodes CASSFGQGNTGELFF.

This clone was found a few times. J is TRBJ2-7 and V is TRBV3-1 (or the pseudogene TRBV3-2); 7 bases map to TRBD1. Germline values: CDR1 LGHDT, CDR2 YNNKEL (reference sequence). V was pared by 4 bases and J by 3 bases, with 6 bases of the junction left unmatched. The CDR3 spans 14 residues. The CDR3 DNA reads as TGTGCCAGCAGCCTTACAGGGGAAGGCTACGAGCAGTACTTC. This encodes CASSLTGEGYEQYF.

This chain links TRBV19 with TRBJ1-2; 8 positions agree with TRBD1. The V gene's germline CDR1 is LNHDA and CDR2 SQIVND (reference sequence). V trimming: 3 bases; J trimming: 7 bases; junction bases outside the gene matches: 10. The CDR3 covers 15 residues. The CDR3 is CASSIRTGLTIGYTF. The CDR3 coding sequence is TGTGCCAGTAGTATCAGGACAGGGCTTACTATTGGCTACACCTTC.

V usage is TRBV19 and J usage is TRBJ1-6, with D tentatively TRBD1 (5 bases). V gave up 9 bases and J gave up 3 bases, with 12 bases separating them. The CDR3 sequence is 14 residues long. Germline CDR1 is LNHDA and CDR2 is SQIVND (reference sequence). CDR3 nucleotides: TGTGCCAGCCGCAGAGGGGTCTATAATTCACCCCTCCACTTT. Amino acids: CASRRGVYNSPLHF.

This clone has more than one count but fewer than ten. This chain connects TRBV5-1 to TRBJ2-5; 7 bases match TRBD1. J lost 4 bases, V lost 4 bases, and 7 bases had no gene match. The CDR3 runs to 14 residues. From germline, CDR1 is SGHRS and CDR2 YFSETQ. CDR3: CASSATTGPETQYF. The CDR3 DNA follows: TGCGCCAGCAGCGCCACGACAGGGCCAGAGACCCAGTACTTC.

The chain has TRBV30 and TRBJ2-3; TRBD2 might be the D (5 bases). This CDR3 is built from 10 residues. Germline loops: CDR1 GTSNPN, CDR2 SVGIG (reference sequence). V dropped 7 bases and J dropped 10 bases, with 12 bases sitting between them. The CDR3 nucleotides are TGTGCCTTCTGGGGAGTAGCGCAGTATTTT. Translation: CAFWGVAQYF.

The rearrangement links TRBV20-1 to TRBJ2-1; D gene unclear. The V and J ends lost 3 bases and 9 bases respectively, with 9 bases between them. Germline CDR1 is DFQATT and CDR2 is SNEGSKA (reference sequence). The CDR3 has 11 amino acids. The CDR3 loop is CSARKDVEQFF. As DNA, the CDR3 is TGCAGTGCTAGGAAGGACGTTGAGCAGTTCTTC.

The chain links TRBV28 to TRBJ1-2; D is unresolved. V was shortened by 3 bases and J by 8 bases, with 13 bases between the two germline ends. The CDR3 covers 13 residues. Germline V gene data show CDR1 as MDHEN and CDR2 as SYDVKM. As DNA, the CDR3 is TGTGCCAGCAGTTTGGCGTGGTTGGGGGGCTACACCTTC. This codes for CASSLAWLGGYTF.

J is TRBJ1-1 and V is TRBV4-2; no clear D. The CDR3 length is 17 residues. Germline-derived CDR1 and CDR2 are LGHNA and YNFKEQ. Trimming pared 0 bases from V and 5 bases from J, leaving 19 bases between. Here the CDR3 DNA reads TGTGCCAGCAGCCAAGAAGGTGTGGCTGGCGCGGGGACTGAAGCTTTCTTT. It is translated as CASSQEGVAGAGTEAFF.

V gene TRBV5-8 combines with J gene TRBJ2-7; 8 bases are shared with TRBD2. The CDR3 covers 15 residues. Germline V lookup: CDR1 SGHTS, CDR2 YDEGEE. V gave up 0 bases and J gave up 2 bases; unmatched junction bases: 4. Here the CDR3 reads CASSLVVAGTYEQYF. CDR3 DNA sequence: TGTGCCAGCAGCTTGGTAGTAGCGGGAACCTACGAGCAGTACTTC.

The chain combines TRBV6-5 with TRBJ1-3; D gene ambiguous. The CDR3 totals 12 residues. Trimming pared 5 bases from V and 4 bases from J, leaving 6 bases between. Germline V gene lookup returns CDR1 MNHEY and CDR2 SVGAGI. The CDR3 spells CASSNTGNTIYF. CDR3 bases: TGTGCCAGCAGTAATACAGGAAACACCATATATTTT.

As DNA, the CDR3 is TGCGCCAGCAGCACCGGGACAGGGGTGGGCAATCAGCCCCAGCATTTT. Translation gives CASSTGTGVGNQPQHF. This rearrangement joins TRBV5-1 to TRBJ1-5; 10 bases fit TRBD1. From germline, CDR1 is SGHRS and CDR2 YFSETQ. The CDR3 consists of 16 residues. V was clipped by 4 bases and J by 2 bases; unmatched bases: 6.

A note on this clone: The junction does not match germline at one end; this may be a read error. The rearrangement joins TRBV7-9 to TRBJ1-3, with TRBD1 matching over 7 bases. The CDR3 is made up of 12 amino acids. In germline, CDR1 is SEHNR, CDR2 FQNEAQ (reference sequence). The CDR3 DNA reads TGTGCCAGCAGCTTAGCGGACAGGCCATGGGATTTT. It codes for CASSLADRPWDF.

CDR3 in amino acids: CASSIGQGSYEQYF. CDR3 nucleotide sequence: TGTGCCAGCAGCATAGGACAGGGTTCCTACGAGCAGTACTTC. This sequence joins TRBV11-2 and TRBJ2-7; TRBD1 matches 8 bases. This CDR3 has 14 residues. Germline V CDR1 and CDR2: SGHAT, FQNNGV. Trimming took 5 bases from V and 1 from J; bases not matched to a gene: 4.

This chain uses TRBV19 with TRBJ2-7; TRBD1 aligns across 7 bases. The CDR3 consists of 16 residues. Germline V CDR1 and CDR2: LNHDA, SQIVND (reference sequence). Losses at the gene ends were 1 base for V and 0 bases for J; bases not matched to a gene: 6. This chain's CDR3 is CASSIGWGQSSYEQYF. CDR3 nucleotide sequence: TGTGCCAGTAGTATAGGTTGGGGACAGAGCTCCTACGAGCAGTACTTC. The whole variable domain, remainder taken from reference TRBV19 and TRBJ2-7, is DGGITQSPKYLFRKEGQNVTLSCEQNLNHDAMYWYRQDPGQGLRLIYYSQIVNDFQKGDIAEGYSVSREKKESFPLTVTSAQKNPTAFYLCASSIGWGQSSYEQYFGPGTRLTVT.

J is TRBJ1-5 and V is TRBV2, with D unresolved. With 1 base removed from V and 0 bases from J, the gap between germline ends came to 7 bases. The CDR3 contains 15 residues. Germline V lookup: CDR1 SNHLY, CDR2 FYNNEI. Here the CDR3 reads CASSEVAGSNQPQHF. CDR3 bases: TGTGCCAGCAGTGAAGTGGCAGGTAGCAATCAGCCCCAGCATTTT.